One sample yielded the 17 T cell receptor beta chains listed below, sequenced in a study of blood T cell repertoires in COVID-19. Data came from immunoSEQ multiplex PCR; TCRdb stores just in-frame clones and leaves some out. This sample carries some 210,000 clones, approximately 86% of them seen once, and the ten largest clones take 9% to 12%. Sequencing was carried out using PBMCs or T cells enriched from blood (not recorded which). The origin of the receptors is a man aged 18 to 30 with acute COVID-19.

The chain combines TRBV21-1 with TRBJ1-2; no check of the table's D call, TRBD1, against the DNA was made. TRBV21-1 counts as a pseudogene. The CDR3 is 16 amino acids. CDR3 residues: CASSKALLWTGDGYTF. The CDR3 DNA sequence: TGTGCCAGCAGCAAAGCCCTTTTATGGACAGGAGATGGCTACACCTTC.

V and J are TRBV3-1 (or the pseudogene TRBV3-2) and TRBJ2-1, with D possibly being TRBD2 (5 bases). Germline V gene data show CDR1 as LGHDT and CDR2 as YNNKEL (reference sequence). This CDR3 is built from 16 residues. V was trimmed by 0 bases and J by 12 bases, leaving 21 bases between them. The chain's CDR3 is CASSQDHPSIKGGQFF. The CDR3 DNA reads as TGTGCCAGCAGCCAAGATCATCCTAGCATAAAAGGCGGGCAGTTCTTC.

The chain couples TRBV28 to TRBJ2-6; D uncertain. Germline loops: CDR1 MDHEN, CDR2 SYDVKM. This CDR3 region has 13 residues. Trimming stripped 10 bases from V and 3 bases from J, with 10 bases between. CDR3 loop: CATTNGGANVLTF. The CDR3 region has the DNA TGTGCCACCACTAATGGTGGGGCCAACGTCCTGACTTTC.

V usage is TRBV6-6 and J usage is TRBJ2-7; the D gene is possibly TRBD2 (6 bases). V gave up 4 bases and J gave up 0 bases, with 16 bases separating them. CDR1 MNHNY and CDR2 SVGAGI come from the germline V gene (reference sequence). The CDR3 loop spans 16 amino acids. The CDR3 here is CASSSYAAGSSYEQYF. The CDR3 DNA reads TGTGCCAGCAGTTCCTATGCGGCCGGGAGCTCCTACGAGCAGTACTTC.

This clone was observed a few times. The V call is TRBV27, the J call TRBJ1-2; 12 nucleotides agree with TRBD1. CDR1 and CDR2 from the germline V gene are MNHEY and SMNVEV (reference sequence). The CDR3 consists of 12 residues. Trimming at V came to 10 bases and at J to 8 bases, leaving 5 bases not matched to a gene. DNA for the CDR3: TGTGCCACTTCGGGGACAGGGGGCGGCTACACCTTC. Amino acids: CATSGTGGGYTF.

This chain connects TRBV7-9 to TRBJ2-7; D might be TRBD2 (5 bases). V lost 1 base to trimming and J lost 5 bases, with 9 bases between them. The CDR3 is 13 amino acids. Germline V lookup: CDR1 SEHNR, CDR2 FQNEAQ (reference sequence). Here the CDR3 reads CASSLGSGNEQYF. The CDR3 nucleotides read TGTGCCAGCAGCTTAGGTTCCGGGAACGAGCAGTACTTC.

The chain carries TRBV6-5 and TRBJ1-6, with TRBD1 matching 7 bases. Trimming took 7 bases from V and 13 from J; bases not matched to a gene: 16. Germline-derived CDR1 and CDR2 are MNHEY and SVGAGI. This CDR3 comprises 15 residues. CDR3 protein: CASTLLRDSGVPLHF. As DNA, the CDR3 is TGTGCCAGCACCCTACTCCGGGACAGTGGGGTCCCCCTCCACTTT.

This chain links TRBV12-3 or TRBV12-4 with TRBJ1-1; maybe TRBD1 (5 bases). V lost 2 bases to trimming and J lost 11 bases, with 15 bases between them. The CDR3 contains 13 residues. Here the CDR3 DNA reads TGTGCCAGCAGTTTAAACAGCAGGGATTGGGCTTTCTTT. This encodes CASSLNSRDWAFF.

This chain connects TRBV5-1 to TRBJ1-1; 9 bases map to TRBD1. Germline values: CDR1 SGHRS, CDR2 YFSETQ. The CDR3 has 16 residues. Germline trimming cut 5 bases from V and 4 bases from J; bases unmatched to any gene: 12. DNA of the CDR3: TGCGCCAGCAGGTGGACAGGGGAAGTTCCTGTCACTGAAGCTTTCTTT. Amino acids: CASRWTGEVPVTEAFF.

The chain couples TRBV4-2 to TRBJ2-5; no definite D call. Germline lookup yields CDR1 LGHNA and CDR2 YNFKEQ. Between the trimmed V and J ends, which lost 1 base and 0 bases, there was a span of 9 bases. The CDR3 contains 15 residues. The CDR3 loop reads CASSQARGNQETQYF. DNA for the CDR3: TGTGCCAGCAGCCAAGCGAGAGGAAACCAAGAGACCCAGTACTTC.

The chain has TRBV18 and TRBJ2-5, with TRBD2 matching over 11 bases. The CDR3 spans 15 residues. Losses at the gene ends were 3 bases for V and 2 bases for J; bases not matched to a gene: 2. Germline assignment: CDR1 KGHSH and CDR2 LQKENI. The CDR3 DNA reads as TGTGCCAGCTCACCGACTAGCGGGATACAAGAGACCCAGTACTTC. Its protein product is CASSPTSGIQETQYF.

Here the CDR3 DNA reads TGCACCAGCAGCCAAGATCATCTAGCGGGATTGGCAGATACGCAGTATTTT. Translation: CTSSQDHLAGLADTQYF. V is TRBV1 and J is TRBJ2-3; TRBD2 is the table's D call and was not checked against the DNA. TRBV1 is an annotated pseudogene. The CDR3 has 17 amino acids.

This rearrangement joins TRBV6-2 or TRBV6-3 to TRBJ1-1; D gene ambiguous. The CDR3 spans 16 residues. Germline V gene lookup returns CDR1 MNHEY and CDR2 SVGEGT. V was cut by 6 bases and J by 0 bases, with 17 bases left in between. The CDR3 DNA reads TGTGCCAGCAGCTCTGGACTGGGGATGGTGAACACTGAAGCTTTCTTT. This codes for CASSSGLGMVNTEAFF.

J is TRBJ2-7 and V is TRBV9; TRBD2 agrees at 8 bases. V dropped 3 bases and J dropped 2; count of bases not matched to a gene: 4. Germline V lookup: CDR1 SGDLS, CDR2 YYNGEE. This CDR3 spans 14 amino acids. As DNA, the CDR3 is TGTGCCAGCAGCGCTGCCGGGGGGGCCTACGAGCAGTACTTC. Amino acids: CASSAAGGAYEQYF. The full variable domain, its missing parts supplied by reference TRBV9 and TRBJ2-7, is DSGVTQTPKHLITATGQRVTLRCSPRSGDLSVYWYQQSLDQGLQFLIQYYNGEERAKGNILERFSAQQFPDLHSELNLSSLELGDSALYFCASSAAGGAYEQYFGPGTRLTVT.

V is TRBV28 and J is TRBJ2-5; 7 bases align to TRBD1. V shed 8 bases, J shed 2 bases, and the junction held 5 bases outside the gene matches. The CDR3 is 13 residues long. Germline CDR1 is MDHEN and CDR2 is SYDVKM. CDR3 protein: CASLTGRQETQYF. The CDR3 DNA reads as TGTGCCAGCCTGACAGGGCGGCAAGAGACCCAGTACTTC.

The rearrangement joins TRBV5-6 to TRBJ1-4; weak D call: TRBD1 (5 bases). The CDR3 has 17 amino acids. Trimming shortened V by 0 bases and J by 6 bases, and 18 bases separated the two germline ends. From germline, CDR1 is SGHDT and CDR2 YYEEEE. The CDR3 spells CASSLAGLGTSDEKLFF. The DNA of the CDR3 is TGTGCCAGCAGCTTGGCGGGACTCGGTACCAGTGATGAAAAACTGTTTTTT.

The chain employs TRBV28 and TRBJ1-5, with a possible D match to TRBD1 (5 bases). The length of the CDR3 is 13 residues. V dropped 5 bases and J dropped 7 bases, with 12 bases sitting between them. The V gene's germline CDR1 is MDHEN and CDR2 SYDVKM. CDR3 DNA: TGTGCCAGCAGTCCAGTAGGGGTCCAGCCCCAGCATTTT. This encodes CASSPVGVQPQHF.